These 26 T cell receptor beta chains were sequenced from one sample in a study of cytomegalovirus exposure and HLA in healthy donors. Amplification used 60 Vbeta primers and 13 Jbeta primers. Using immunoSEQ multiplex PCR, the repertoire was profiled, and TCRdb retains in-frame clones only, with some absent. Altogether roughly 130,000 clones are present, 70% to 85% being singletons, with the ten largest covering approximately 2.8%. Sequenced input: PBMCs. Receptors originate from a boy between 2 and 10 years old in good health and CMV-seronegative.

The genes are TRBV2 and TRBJ1-6; 10 bases line up with TRBD1. CDR1 is SNHLY and CDR2 is FYNNEI in the germline V gene. The CDR3 runs 14 residues. With 7 bases clipped from V and 7 bases from J, the junction kept 4 bases outside the gene matches. CDR3 region: CASTGTGENSPLHF. The CDR3 bases are TGTGCCAGCACCGGGACAGGGGAAAATTCACCCCTCCACTTT.

The chain recombines TRBV6-4 with TRBJ2-5, with 7 nucleotides matching TRBD2. Unmatched junction bases numbered 8, after V lost 2 bases and J lost 5 bases. The germline V gene encodes CDR1 MRHNA and CDR2 SNTAGT. The CDR3 is made up of 15 amino acids. The CDR3 DNA follows: TGTGCCAGCAGTGACAAACCGGGGGGTCAGGAGACCCAGTACTTC. Its translation: CASSDKPGGQETQYF.

This chain connects TRBV5-8 to TRBJ2-3, with 7 bases that match TRBD2. CDR1 SGHTS and CDR2 YDEGEE come from the germline V gene. The CDR3 covers 12 residues. V lost 8 bases to trimming and J lost 6 bases; unmatched junction nucleotides: 6. CDR3 loop: CARAGVGDTQYF. CDR3 coding DNA: TGTGCCAGGGCGGGGGTAGGGGATACGCAGTATTTT.

The chain has TRBV7-6 and TRBJ2-2; D might be TRBD2 (5 bases). Between the trimmed V and J ends, which lost 2 bases and 5 bases, there was a span of 9 bases. The CDR3 runs 14 residues. Germline V gene lookup returns CDR1 SGHVS and CDR2 FNYEAQ. The CDR3 here is CASSLRGSTGELFF. The CDR3 DNA reads TGTGCCAGCAGCTTACGGGGATCAACCGGGGAGCTGTTTTTT.

This clone was found a few times. The genes are TRBV29-1 and TRBJ1-5, with D possibly being TRBD1 (5 bases). The CDR3 loop spans 13 amino acids. Per the germline V gene, CDR1 is SQVTM and CDR2 is ANQGSEA. V was shortened by 3 bases and J by 7 bases, with 13 bases between the two germline ends. This chain's CDR3 is CSVDRGFGQPQHF. The DNA of the CDR3 is TGCAGCGTTGATAGGGGATTCGGACAGCCCCAGCATTTT.

The chain carries TRBV27 and TRBJ2-7; D remains unclear. Per the germline V gene, CDR1 is MNHEY and CDR2 is SMNVEV (reference sequence). V lost 2 bases and J 2 bases, leaving 7 bases between the germline ends. CDR3 length: 13 residues. This CDR3 reads CASSLGQTYEQYF. CDR3 DNA: TGTGCCAGCAGTTTAGGGCAGACCTACGAGCAGTACTTC.

The chain employs TRBV11-1 and TRBJ2-1, with 13 bases aligning to TRBD2. The ends lost 5 bases at V and 10 bases at J; junction bases unmatched: 8. Germline CDR1 SGHAT, CDR2 FQDESV (reference sequence). This CDR3 is 15 amino acids long. The CDR3 sequence is CASSPTSGRAQEQFF. DNA of the CDR3: TGTGCCAGCAGCCCTACTAGCGGGAGGGCCCAGGAGCAGTTCTTC.

The chain couples TRBV1 to TRBJ2-1; the D call in the table, TRBD2, was not verified against the DNA. TRBV1 is a recognized pseudogene. The CDR3 sequence is 12 residues long. CDR3 sequence reads: CTSSQQEVVQFF. The DNA of the CDR3 is TGCACCAGCAGCCAACAAGAGGTGGTGCAGTTCTTC.

The J gene is TRBJ1-3, the V gene TRBV10-3; maybe TRBD1 (5 bases). This CDR3 has 13 residues. Trimming stripped 11 bases from V and 2 bases from J, with 13 bases between. Germline-derived CDR1 and CDR2 are ENHRY and SYGVKD. The CDR3 nucleotides are TGTGCCGGTTCCACGGGGGCTGGAAACACCATATATTTT. This codes for CAGSTGAGNTIYF.

The chain is built from TRBV9 and TRBJ1-3; D is undetermined. The germline V gene has CDR1 SGDLS and CDR2 YYNGEE. Trimming stripped 6 bases from V and 5 bases from J, with 24 bases between. This CDR3 is built from 17 residues. The DNA of the CDR3 is TGTGCCAGCAATGGTCCCGTTGTAGTCATGAGGAGAAACACCATATATTTT. Translating it yields CASNGPVVVMRRNTIYF.

The rearrangement joins TRBV6-1 to TRBJ1-2; TRBD1 might be the D (6 bases). The V gene lost 8 bases and the J gene lost 5 bases, with 15 bases spanning the gap. The germline gives CDR1 MNHNS, CDR2 SASEGT. The CDR3 sequence is 13 residues long. CDR3 DNA: TGTGCCAGCGAGGAGGACAGAATGTATGGCTACACCTTC. Amino acid sequence: CASEEDRMYGYTF.

The gene calls are TRBV29-1 and TRBJ2-1; 7 nucleotides align to TRBD2. In germline, CDR1 is SQVTM, CDR2 ANQGSEA. Trimming cost V 3 bases and J 0 bases; bases outside gene matches: 2. This CDR3 is 14 amino acids long. The DNA of the CDR3 is TGCAGCGTTGACGGGGGGAGCTCCTACAATGAGCAGTTCTTC. Protein product: CSVDGGSSYNEQFF.

This chain connects TRBV25-1 to TRBJ1-6; no reliable D call. Germline CDR1 is MGHDK and CDR2 is SYGVNS. The CDR3 covers 12 residues. The V gene lost 8 bases and the J gene lost 5 bases, with 7 bases spanning the gap. The CDR3 region is CASLGDNSPLHF. The CDR3 nucleotides are TGTGCCAGCTTGGGAGATAATTCACCCCTCCACTTT.

The rearrangement joins TRBV11-3 to TRBJ2-1; 15 nucleotides align to TRBD2. Germline V gene sequence: CDR1 SGHNT, CDR2 YENEEA. The CDR3 length is 15 residues. Losses at the gene ends were 5 bases for V and 8 bases for J; bases not matched to a gene: 4. CDR3: CASSHRTSGRDEQFF. The CDR3 nucleotides read TGTGCCAGCAGCCATCGGACTAGCGGGAGGGATGAGCAGTTCTTC.

The gene calls are TRBV7-9 and TRBJ1-1; D is undetermined. V was shortened by 5 bases and J by 4 bases, with 5 bases between the two germline ends. Germline CDR1 and CDR2: SEHNR and FQNEAQ (reference sequence). This CDR3 contains 11 residues. The CDR3 DNA sequence: TGTGCCAGCAGCATATCCACTGAAGCTTTCTTT. This encodes CASSISTEAFF. The full variable domain, rest sourced from reference TRBV7-9 and TRBJ1-1, is DTGVSQNPRHKITKRGQNVTFRCDPISEHNRLYWYRQTLGQGPEFLTYFQNEAQLEKSRLLSDRFSAERPKGSFSTLEIQRTEQGDSAMYLCASSISTEAFFGQGTRLTVV.

This clone was observed a handful of times. The chain employs TRBV7-2 and TRBJ2-7; D ambiguous. V was trimmed by 0 bases and J by 0 bases, leaving 9 bases between them. This CDR3 is built from 15 residues. Looked up from germline, CDR1 is SGHTA and CDR2 is FQGNSA. The CDR3 is CASSLAGGSSYEQYF. DNA of the CDR3: TGTGCCAGCAGCTTAGCTGGCGGCAGCTCCTACGAGCAGTACTTC.

V and J are TRBV5-4 and TRBJ2-1, with D possibly being TRBD2 (5 bases). This CDR3 contains 14 residues. Per germline, CDR1 SGHNT and CDR2 YYREEE (reference sequence). V lost 4 bases and J lost 3, with 11 bases in between. CDR3 bases: TGTGCCAGCAGCCCAACTAGGAGCTACAATGAGCAGTTCTTC. Its translation: CASSPTRSYNEQFF.

This sequence joins TRBV13 and TRBJ1-2; 7 nucleotides line up with TRBD1. The CDR3 runs 17 residues. From germline, CDR1 is PRHDT and CDR2 FYEKMQ (reference sequence). V gave up 5 bases and J gave up 5 bases; unmatched junction bases: 17. DNA of the CDR3: TGTGCCAGCAGCACCCTCGGGCGACAGGGCGGGGAGTATGGCTACACCTTC. Translation gives CASSTLGRQGGEYGYTF. The full variable domain, rest sourced from reference TRBV13 and TRBJ1-2, is AAGVIQSPRHLIKEKRETATLKCYPIPRHDTVYWYQQGPGQDPQFLISFYEKMQSDKGSIPDRFSAQQFSDYHSELNMSSLELGDSALYFCASSTLGRQGGEYGYTFGSGTRLTVV.

The J gene is TRBJ2-7, the V gene TRBV7-8, with 7 nucleotides matching TRBD1. Germline trimming cut 0 bases from V and 6 bases from J; bases unmatched to any gene: 2. Germline CDR1 SGHVS, CDR2 FQNEAQ. The CDR3 is 13 residues long. The CDR3 loop is CASSLAPGGEQYV. CDR3 nucleotide sequence: TGTGCCAGCAGCTTAGCCCCAGGGGGCGAGCAGTACGTC.

V is TRBV10-1 and J is TRBJ1-1, with D possibly being TRBD1 (6 bases). Germline V gene lookup returns CDR1 WNHNN and CDR2 SYGVQD (reference sequence). V gave up 0 bases and J gave up 0 bases, with 17 bases separating them. This CDR3 contains 18 residues. CDR3 amino acids: CASSESGGPTLLNTEAFF. DNA for the CDR3: TGCGCCAGCAGTGAGTCCGGGGGGCCGACTCTCTTGAACACTGAAGCTTTCTTT.

The chain couples TRBV5-6 to TRBJ1-3; maybe TRBD1 (6 bases). The V end was cut by 4 bases, the J end by 3 bases, with 14 bases between. The V gene's germline CDR1 is SGHDT and CDR2 YYEEEE. This CDR3 is 15 amino acids long. CDR3 DNA sequence: TGTGCCAGCAGCAACAGGGAAGGTTATGGAAACACCATATATTTT. It encodes CASSNREGYGNTIYF.

This clone was detected a few times. The chain recombines TRBV6-5 with TRBJ1-1; no definite D call. Trimming cost V 2 bases and J 1 base, with 8 bases left between them. The CDR3 runs to 14 residues. CDR1 MNHEY and CDR2 SVGAGI come from the germline V gene. For the CDR3, the DNA is TGTGCCAGCAGTTACCCCGGTGGGAACACTGAAGCTTTCTTT. Translation gives CASSYPGGNTEAFF.

In its sample, this clone was seen once. The chain uses TRBV5-1 and TRBJ2-5; weak D call: TRBD2 (6 bases). The CDR3 spans 15 residues. V lost 0 bases and J 5 bases, leaving 14 bases between the germline ends. Germline values: CDR1 SGHRS, CDR2 YFSETQ. This chain's CDR3 is CASSLGGTPQETQYF. CDR3 DNA sequence: TGCGCCAGCAGCTTGGGCGGGACTCCCCAGGAGACCCAGTACTTC.

The chain couples TRBV19 to TRBJ1-2, with a possible D match to TRBD1 (6 bases). CDR1 is LNHDA, CDR2 SQIVND, per germline (reference sequence). This CDR3 is 14 amino acids long. The V gene lost 6 bases and the J gene lost 0 bases, with 11 bases spanning the gap. The CDR3 loop reads CASRRTEANYGYTF. The DNA for the CDR3 is TGTGCCAGTAGACGGACAGAAGCTAACTATGGCTACACCTTC.

The genes are TRBV7-6 and TRBJ2-7; TRBD2 agrees at 7 bases. The J segment lost 7 bases and the V segment lost 1 base, leaving 13 bases of the junction unmatched. Germline V gene data show CDR1 as SGHVS and CDR2 as FNYEAQ. The CDR3 length is 16 residues. The CDR3 protein is CASSLGRGDYIAEQYF. For the CDR3, the DNA is TGTGCCAGCAGCTTAGGGCGAGGGGACTATATAGCAGAGCAGTACTTC.

This clone was observed a handful of times. This chain connects TRBV11-2 to TRBJ1-4; 7 bases fit TRBD1. Germline lookup yields CDR1 SGHAT and CDR2 FQNNGV. This CDR3 is built from 18 residues. Trimming removed 5 bases from V and 0 bases from J; junction bases left unmatched: 12. CDR3 nucleotides: TGTGCCAGCAGCCTAAGGACAGGAAAGGGCTCAACTAATGAAAAACTGTTTTTT. Its translation is CASSLRTGKGSTNEKLFF.